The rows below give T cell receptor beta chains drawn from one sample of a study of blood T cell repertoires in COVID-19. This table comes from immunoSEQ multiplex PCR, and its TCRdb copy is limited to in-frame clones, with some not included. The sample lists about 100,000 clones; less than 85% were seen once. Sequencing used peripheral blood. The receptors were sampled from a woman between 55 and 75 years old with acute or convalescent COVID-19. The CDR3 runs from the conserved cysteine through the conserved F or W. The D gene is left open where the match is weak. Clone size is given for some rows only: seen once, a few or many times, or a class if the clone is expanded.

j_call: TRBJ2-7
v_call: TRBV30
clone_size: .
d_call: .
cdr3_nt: TGTGCCTGGAGCTCACAGGGTTACGAGCAGTACTTC
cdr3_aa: CAWSSQGYEQYF

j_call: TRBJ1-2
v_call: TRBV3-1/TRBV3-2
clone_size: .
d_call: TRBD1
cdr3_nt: TGTGCCAGCAGCCAAGGCGGACAGGGGCCCTATGGCTACACCTTC
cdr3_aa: CASSQGGQGPYGYTF

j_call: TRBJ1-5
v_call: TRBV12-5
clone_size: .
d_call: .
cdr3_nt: TGTGCTAGTGGTTTGGATGTCAGGGTTGATCAGCCCCAGCATTTT
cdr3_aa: CASGLDVRVDQPQHF

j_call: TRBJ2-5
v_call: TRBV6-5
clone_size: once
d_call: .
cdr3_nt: TGTGCCAGCAGTTACGTCCTAGCTTCCAAACAAGAGACCCAGTACTTC
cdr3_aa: CASSYVLASKQETQYF

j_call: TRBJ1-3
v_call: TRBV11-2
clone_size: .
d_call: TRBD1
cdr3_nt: TGTGCCAGCAGCTTGACAGGGTTCTCTGGAAACACCATATATTTT
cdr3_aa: CASSLTGFSGNTIYF

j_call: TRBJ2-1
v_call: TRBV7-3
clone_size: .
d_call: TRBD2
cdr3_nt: TGTGCCAGCAGCTTAGTAGCGGGGGCTTTTAATGAGCAGTTCTTC
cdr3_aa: CASSLVAGAFNEQFF

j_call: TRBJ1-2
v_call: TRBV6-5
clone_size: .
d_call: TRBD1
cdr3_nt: TGTGCCAGCAGTTACTGGGGACAGGCCTTGTTCTACACCTTC
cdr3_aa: CASSYWGQALFYTF

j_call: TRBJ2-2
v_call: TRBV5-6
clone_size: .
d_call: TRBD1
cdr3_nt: TGTGCCAGCAGCTTGGTAGGCCAGGGGGCGTTCGGGGAGCTGTTTTTT
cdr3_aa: CASSLVGQGAFGELFF

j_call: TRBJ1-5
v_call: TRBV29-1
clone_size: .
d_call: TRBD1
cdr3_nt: TGCAGCGCTGGGACAGGCGATCAGCCCCAGCATTTT
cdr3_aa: CSAGTGDQPQHF

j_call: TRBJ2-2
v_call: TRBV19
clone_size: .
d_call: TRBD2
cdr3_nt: TGTGCCAGTAGCCTAGCGGGAGCGAACACCGGGGAGCTGTTTTTT
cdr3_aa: CASSLAGANTGELFF

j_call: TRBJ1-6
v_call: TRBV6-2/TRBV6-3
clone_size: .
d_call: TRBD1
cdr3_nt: TGTGCCAGCAGTCGAACAGGGGGCGGCCTCAATTCACCCCTCCACTTT
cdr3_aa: CASSRTGGGLNSPLHF

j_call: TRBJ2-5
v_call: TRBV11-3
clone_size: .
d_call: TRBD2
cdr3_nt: TGTGCCAGCACCTTCGGGGTTAGCGGGGAGCAAGAGACCCAGTACTTC
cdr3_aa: CASTFGVSGEQETQYF

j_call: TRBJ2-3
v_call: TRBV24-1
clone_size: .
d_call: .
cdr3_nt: TGTGCCACCGGCGGCGGCACAGATACGCAGTATTTT
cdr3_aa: CATGGGTDTQYF

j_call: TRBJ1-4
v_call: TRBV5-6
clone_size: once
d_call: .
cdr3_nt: TGTGCCAGCAGCTCGAACGGGCGGACAGCTAATGAAAAACTGTTTTTT
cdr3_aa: CASSSNGRTANEKLFF

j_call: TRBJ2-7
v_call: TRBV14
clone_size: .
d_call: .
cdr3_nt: TGTGCCAGCAGCCAAGGTTGGGTGAGGGACGAGCAGTACTTC
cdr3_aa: CASSQGWVRDEQYF

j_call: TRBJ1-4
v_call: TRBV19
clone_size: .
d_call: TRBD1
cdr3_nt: TGTGCCAGTAGTCCAGGGGACAGGGGGAATGAAAAACTGTTTTTT
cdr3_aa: CASSPGDRGNEKLFF

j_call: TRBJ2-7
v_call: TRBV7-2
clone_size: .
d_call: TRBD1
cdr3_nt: TGTGCCAGCAGTCCTACAGGGGGCGAGGGTTCTAGAAACGAGCAGTACTTC
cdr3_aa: CASSPTGGEGSRNEQYF

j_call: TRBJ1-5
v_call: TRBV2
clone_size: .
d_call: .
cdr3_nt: TGTGCCAGCAGTGTAGGCAGGGCGGGCAATCAGCCCCAGCATTTT
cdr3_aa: CASSVGRAGNQPQHF

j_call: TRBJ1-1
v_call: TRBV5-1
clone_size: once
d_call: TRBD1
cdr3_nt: TGCGCCAGCAGCTCCAACAGGGGAGGGAACACTGAAGCTTTCTTT
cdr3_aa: CASSSNRGGNTEAFF

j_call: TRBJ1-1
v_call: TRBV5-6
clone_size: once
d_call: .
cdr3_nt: TGTGCCAGCAGCCCCCGGGTTCGGGTGGCTGAAGCTTTCTTT
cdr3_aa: CASSPRVRVAEAFF

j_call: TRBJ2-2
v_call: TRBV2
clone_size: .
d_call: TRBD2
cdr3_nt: TGTGCCAGCAGTGAAAGGGGACTAGCGGTCGGGGAGCTGTTTTTT
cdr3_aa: CASSERGLAVGELFF

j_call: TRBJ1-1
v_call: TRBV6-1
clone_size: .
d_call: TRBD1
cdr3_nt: TGTGCCAGCAGTGAAGGTTCCGGGACAGGGGATCTAGCTTTCTTT
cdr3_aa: CASSEGSGTGDLAFF

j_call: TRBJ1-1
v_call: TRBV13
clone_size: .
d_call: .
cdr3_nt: TGTGCCAGCAGCTTACCAGGTGGGAACACTGAAGCTTTCTTT
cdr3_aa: CASSLPGGNTEAFF

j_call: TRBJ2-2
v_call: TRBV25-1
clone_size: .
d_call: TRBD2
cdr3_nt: TGTGCCAGCAGCCCTTGTAGCGAGGGACTAGAAAAGACCGGGGAGCTGTTTTTT
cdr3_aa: CASSPCSEGLEKTGELFF

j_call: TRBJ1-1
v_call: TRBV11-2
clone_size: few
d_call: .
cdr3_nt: TGTGCCAGCAGCTTGGCCGCGAACACTGAAGCTTTCTTT
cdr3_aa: CASSLAANTEAFF

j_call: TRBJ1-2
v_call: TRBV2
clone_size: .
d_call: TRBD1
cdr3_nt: TGTGCCAGCAGAACAGGGGAGTTTGGCTATGGCTACACCTTC
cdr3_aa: CASRTGEFGYGYTF

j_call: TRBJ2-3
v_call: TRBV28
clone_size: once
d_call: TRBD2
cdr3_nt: TGTGCCAGCAGTGGGCGCGGGGGGAGCACAGATACGCAGTATTTT
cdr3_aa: CASSGRGGSTDTQYF

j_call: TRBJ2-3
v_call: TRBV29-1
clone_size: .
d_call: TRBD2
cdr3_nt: TGCAGCGTTGAAAGCGGGGTGCGCACAGATACGCAGTATTTT
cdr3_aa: CSVESGVRTDTQYF

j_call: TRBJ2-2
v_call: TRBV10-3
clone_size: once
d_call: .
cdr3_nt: TGTGCCATCAGAGGGGGAGTCAACACCGGGGAGCTGTTTTTT
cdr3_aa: CAIRGGVNTGELFF

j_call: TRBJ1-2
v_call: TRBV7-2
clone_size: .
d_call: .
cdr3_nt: TGTGCCAGCAGCTCACCAACAGGGCGAGGCTACACCTTC
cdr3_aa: CASSSPTGRGYTF

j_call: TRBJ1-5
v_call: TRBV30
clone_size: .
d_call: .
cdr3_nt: TGTGCCTGGAGAGTGGGGGGGAATCAGCCCCAGCATTTT
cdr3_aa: CAWRVGGNQPQHF

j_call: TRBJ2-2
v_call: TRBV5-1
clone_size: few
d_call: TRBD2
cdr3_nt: TGCGCCAGCAGCACCCTAGCGGGGGGGAACACCGGGGAGCTGTTTTTT
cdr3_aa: CASSTLAGGNTGELFF

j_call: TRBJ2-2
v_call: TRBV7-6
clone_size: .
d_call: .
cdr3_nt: TGTGCCAGCAGCTTAGGGGGCCAAACCTTTAACACCGGGGAGCTGTTTTTT
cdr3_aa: CASSLGGQTFNTGELFF

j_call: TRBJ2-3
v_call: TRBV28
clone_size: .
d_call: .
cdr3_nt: TGTGCCAGCAGTTTTCAAGATACGCAGTATTTT
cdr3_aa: CASSFQDTQYF

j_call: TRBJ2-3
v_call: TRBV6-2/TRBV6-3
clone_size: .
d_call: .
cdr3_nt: TGTGCCAGCAGTCTGCGTAGCACAGATACGCAGTATTTT
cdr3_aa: CASSLRSTDTQYF

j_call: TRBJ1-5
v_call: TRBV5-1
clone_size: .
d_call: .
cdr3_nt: TGCGCCCGCTGGGTGGGGGCCCGGGGGGGTCAGCCCCAGCATTTT
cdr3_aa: CARWVGARGGQPQHF

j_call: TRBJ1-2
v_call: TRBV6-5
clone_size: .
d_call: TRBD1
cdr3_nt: TGTGCCAGCAGTCCCACAGGACAGGGGAGGTTTGGCTACACCTTC
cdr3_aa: CASSPTGQGRFGYTF

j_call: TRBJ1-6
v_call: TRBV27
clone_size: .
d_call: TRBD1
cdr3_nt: TGTGCCAGCAGTCCCACAGGGGACTATTCACCCCTCCACTTT
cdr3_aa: CASSPTGDYSPLHF

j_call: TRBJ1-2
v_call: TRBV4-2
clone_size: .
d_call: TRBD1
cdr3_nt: TGTGCCAGCAGCCAGGACTTAGCAGTACAGGGGAGAAACTATGGCTACACCTTC
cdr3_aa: CASSQDLAVQGRNYGYTF

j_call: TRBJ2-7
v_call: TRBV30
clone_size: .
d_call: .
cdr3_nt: TGTGCCTGGAGTCTTGGAGACAGGCGAACCTACGAGCAGTACTTC
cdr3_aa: CAWSLGDRRTYEQYF

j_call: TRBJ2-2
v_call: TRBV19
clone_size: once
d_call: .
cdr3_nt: TGTGCCAGTACGGTGGGGACACCTAACACCGGGGAGCTGTTTTTT
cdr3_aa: CASTVGTPNTGELFF

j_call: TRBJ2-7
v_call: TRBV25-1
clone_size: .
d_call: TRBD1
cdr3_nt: TGTGCCAGCAGTAGAACAGGGGTTAGCGAGCAGTACTTC
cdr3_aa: CASSRTGVSEQYF

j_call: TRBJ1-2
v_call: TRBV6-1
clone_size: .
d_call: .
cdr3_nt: TGTGCCAGCAGTGATTCGGCAAGGAGCTATGGCTACACCTTC
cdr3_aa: CASSDSARSYGYTF

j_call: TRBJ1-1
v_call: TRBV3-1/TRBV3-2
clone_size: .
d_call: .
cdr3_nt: TGTGCCAGCAGCCTCGGGGACACTGACACTGAAGCTTTCTTT
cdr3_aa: CASSLGDTDTEAFF

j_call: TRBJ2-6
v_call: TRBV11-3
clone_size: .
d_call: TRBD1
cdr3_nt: TGTGCCAGCAGCTTATTCGCGACAGGGTTTACTGGGGCCAACGTCCTGACTTTC
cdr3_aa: CASSLFATGFTGANVLTF

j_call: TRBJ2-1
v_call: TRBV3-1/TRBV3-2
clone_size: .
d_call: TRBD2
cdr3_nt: TGTGCCAGCAGCCTTCTAGCGGTCGTTTCCTACAATGAGCAGTTCTTC
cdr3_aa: CASSLLAVVSYNEQFF

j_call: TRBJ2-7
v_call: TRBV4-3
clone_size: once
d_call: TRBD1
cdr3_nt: TGCGCCAGCAGCCAAGATTTGGAGACAGGGGGGAGGGTCGAGCAGTACTTC
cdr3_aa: CASSQDLETGGRVEQYF

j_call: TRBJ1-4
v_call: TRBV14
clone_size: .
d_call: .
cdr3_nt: TGTGCCAGCAGCCAAAGCGGGCGGCCGACTAATGAAAAACTGTTTTTT
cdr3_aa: CASSQSGRPTNEKLFF

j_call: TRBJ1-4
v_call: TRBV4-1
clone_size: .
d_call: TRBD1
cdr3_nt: TGCGCCAGCAGCCAAAGCGGGACAGGGGACGAAAAACTGTTTTTT
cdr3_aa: CASSQSGTGDEKLFF

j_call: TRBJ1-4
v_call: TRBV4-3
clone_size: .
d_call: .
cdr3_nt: TGCGCCAGCAGCCAAGTGGGGAGGGGTGTAACTAATGAAAAACTGTTTTTT
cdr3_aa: CASSQVGRGVTNEKLFF

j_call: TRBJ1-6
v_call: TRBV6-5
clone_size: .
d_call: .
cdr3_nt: TGTGCCAGCAGTTACTCGAGGGGGTTAGCTTCACCCCTCCACTTT
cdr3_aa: CASSYSRGLASPLHF